The 16 T cell receptor beta chains below were found in one sample sequenced in a study of blood T cell repertoires in COVID-19. Here immunoSEQ multiplex PCR was the method, and the copy in TCRdb shows in-frame clones only, minus some. The table lists hundreds of thousands of clones, roughly 80% of them singletons. The material sequenced was peripheral blood. The receptor source for this set is a woman of 80 years or more with acute or convalescent COVID-19.

V usage is TRBV3-1 (or the pseudogene TRBV3-2) and J usage is TRBJ2-5; weak D call: TRBD2 (6 bases). This CDR3 contains 14 residues. Looked up from germline, CDR1 is LGHDT and CDR2 is YNNKEL (reference sequence). The germline V and J ends were trimmed by 3 bases and 4 bases, with 12 bases remaining between them. For the CDR3, the DNA is TGTGCCAGCAGCCAGCGGGCGGGGACAGAGACCCAGTACTTC. It codes for CASSQRAGTETQYF.

The J gene is TRBJ1-5, the V gene TRBV5-8; 9 positions agree with TRBD1. Germline lookup yields CDR1 SGHTS and CDR2 YDEGEE. V was pared by 3 bases and J by 4 bases, with 5 bases of the junction left unmatched. There are 15 residues in the CDR3. This CDR3 reads CASSSRDRANQPQHF. CDR3 coding DNA: TGTGCCAGCAGCTCCAGGGACAGGGCGAATCAGCCCCAGCATTTT.

This chain joins TRBV27 and TRBJ1-5; tentatively, D is TRBD1 (5 bases). The CDR3 has 14 residues. CDR1 is MNHEY and CDR2 is SMNVEV in the germline V gene (reference sequence). V was cut by 6 bases and J by 3 bases, with 12 bases left in between. The CDR3 DNA is TGTGCCAGCAGCTATCAGGGTCTCAATCAGCCCCAGCATTTT. This translates into CASSYQGLNQPQHF.

This clone was seen more than once but under ten times. The V gene is TRBV6-5, the J gene TRBJ1-6, with 9 bases lining up with TRBD1. V shed 2 bases, J shed 5 bases, and the junction held 4 bases outside the gene matches. This CDR3 has 16 residues. Germline lookup yields CDR1 MNHEY and CDR2 SVGAGI. The CDR3 here is CASSYGTGFDNSPLHF. The DNA for the CDR3 is TGTGCCAGCAGTTACGGGACAGGGTTCGATAATTCACCCCTCCACTTT.

This chain joins TRBV6-2 or TRBV6-3 and TRBJ2-3; TRBD2 agrees at 11 bases. The J segment lost 2 bases and the V segment lost 2 bases, leaving 6 bases of the junction unmatched. The germline V gene has CDR1 MNHEY and CDR2 SVGEGT. The CDR3 has 17 residues. Here the CDR3 DNA reads TGTGCCAGCAGTTACGCTCTAGCGGGGGGACCCACAGATACGCAGTATTTT. The encoded protein is CASSYALAGGPTDTQYF.

The chain employs TRBV7-2 and TRBJ1-3, with D possibly being TRBD1 (5 bases). CDR1 is SGHTA, CDR2 FQGNSA, per germline. There are 14 residues in the CDR3. V was shortened by 7 bases and J by 0 bases, with 10 bases between the two germline ends. The CDR3 bases are TGTGCCAGCACCCTGGGGGGCTCTGGAAACACCATATATTTT. Amino acids: CASTLGGSGNTIYF.

The table lists this clone with many counts. The chain uses TRBV2 and TRBJ1-2, with a possible D match to TRBD1 (5 bases). Germline assignment: CDR1 SNHLY and CDR2 FYNNEI. The CDR3 has 14 residues. Trimming cost V 3 bases and J 5 bases, with 13 bases left between them. CDR3 sequence: CASSEFQGNYGYTF. DNA of the CDR3: TGTGCCAGCAGTGAGTTCCAGGGCAATTATGGCTACACCTTC.

In this sample, this clone turned up a few times. This sequence joins TRBV29-1 and TRBJ1-1; D is unclear. Germline CDR1 SQVTM, CDR2 ANQGSEA. This CDR3 has 16 amino acids. V was trimmed by 4 bases and J by 6 bases, leaving 24 bases between them. The CDR3 nucleotides read TGCAGCGTTGCCGCCTCAACGGGCCGGAGGAGGGCTGAAGCTTTCTTT. Amino acids: CSVAASTGRRRAEAFF.

The chain couples TRBV30 to TRBJ2-1, with D perhaps TRBD2 (5 bases). The germline V gene encodes CDR1 GTSNPN and CDR2 SVGIG (reference sequence). Trimming pared 3 bases from V and 8 bases from J, leaving 17 bases between. CDR3 length: 14 amino acids. The CDR3 reads CAWSLGGLGDEQFF. In nucleotides, the CDR3 is TGTGCCTGGAGCCTGGGCGGGCTTGGGGATGAGCAGTTCTTC.

V is TRBV7-9 and J is TRBJ1-2, with D possibly TRBD1 on 5 matching bases. The CDR3 totals 14 residues. Germline values: CDR1 SEHNR, CDR2 FQNEAQ (reference sequence). Trimming stripped 2 bases from V and 1 base from J, with 8 bases between. CDR3 amino acids: CASSLPGNNYGYTF. The CDR3 nucleotides read TGTGCCAGCAGCTTACCAGGGAATAACTATGGCTACACCTTC. Full variable domain (remainder filled in from reference TRBV7-9 and TRBJ1-2): DTGVSQNPRHKITKRGQNVTFRCDPISEHNRLYWYRQTLGQGPEFLTYFQNEAQLEKSRLLSDRFSAERPKGSFSTLEIQRTEQGDSAMYLCASSLPGNNYGYTFGSGTRLTVV.

The chain is built from TRBV19 and TRBJ2-3; 7 bases are shared with TRBD2. Germline CDR1 LNHDA, CDR2 SQIVND (reference sequence). This CDR3 region has 14 residues. V shed 6 bases and J 3 bases; nucleotides not matched to a gene: 6. The chain's CDR3 is CASRNPSGTDTQYF. CDR3 DNA sequence: TGTGCCAGTAGAAATCCTAGCGGTACAGATACGCAGTATTTT.

The table lists this clone with a count of one. This chain joins TRBV7-2 and TRBJ2-3; TRBD2 matches at 7 bases. Losses at the gene ends were 1 base for V and 2 bases for J; bases not matched to a gene: 3. The CDR3 contains 15 residues. The germline CDR1 and CDR2 sequences are SGHTA and FQGNSA. The CDR3: CASSLDGGSTDTQYF. CDR3 in DNA: TGTGCCAGCAGCTTAGACGGGGGGTCCACAGATACGCAGTATTTT. Filled out from reference TRBV7-2 and TRBJ2-3, the complete variable domain reads GAGVSQSPSNKVTEKGKDVELRCDPISGHTALYWYRQSLGQGLEFLIYFQGNSAPDKSGLPSDRFSAERTGGSVSTLTIQRTQQEDSAVYLCASSLDGGSTDTQYFGPGTRLTVL.

The V call is TRBV7-9, the J call TRBJ1-5; D might be TRBD1 (5 bases). Trimming took off 1 base at V and 3 bases at J, with 10 bases between the two ends. This CDR3 region has 15 residues. Germline-derived CDR1 and CDR2 are SEHNR and FQNEAQ (reference sequence). CDR3 in amino acids: CASSLEQGSNQPQHF. The CDR3 DNA is TGTGCCAGCAGCTTAGAGCAGGGATCCAATCAGCCCCAGCATTTT.

The V gene is TRBV27, the J gene TRBJ1-2; tentatively, D is TRBD1 (5 bases). The CDR3 runs to 14 residues. Per germline, CDR1 MNHEY and CDR2 SMNVEV (reference sequence). The V end lost 3 bases, the J end lost 4 bases, and 12 bases lay between the germline ends. In nucleotides, the CDR3 is TGTGCCAGCAGTTTCGGGGGTGATAGCTATGGCTACACCTTC. It is translated as CASSFGGDSYGYTF.

The chain has TRBV24-1 and TRBJ2-7, with D possibly TRBD2 on 6 matching bases. V shed 4 bases and J shed 9 bases, with 18 bases lying between them. From germline, CDR1 is KGHDR and CDR2 SFDVKD. The CDR3 sequence is 14 residues long. CDR3 nucleotides: TGTGCCACCAGTGAGGGCGGGACCGGCGGGGTGCAGTACTTC. Translated, it gives CATSEGGTGGVQYF.

The chain carries TRBV10-2 and TRBJ1-5, with 7 bases identical to TRBD1. V shed 2 bases and J 4 bases; nucleotides not matched to a gene: 5. Germline-derived CDR1 and CDR2 are WSHSY and SAAADI. The length of the CDR3 is 15 residues. The CDR3 coding sequence is TGCGCCAGCAGTGAGGGGCCAGGGGGTAATCAGCCCCAGCATTTT. Translation gives CASSEGPGGNQPQHF.